One sample yielded the 26 T cell receptor beta chains listed below, sequenced in a study of regulatory T cells in long-lasting Graves disease. The time point denotes: persistent/refractory GD, antithyroid drugs over 5 years with positive TRAb. PBMC RNA was the source of the TCR library. Construction of TCR beta libraries relied on iRepertoire HTBI primers and on Arm-PCR targeting CDR3 regions. Via MiXCR, TCRdb re-called the multiplex PCR reads, giving one row per CDR3 protein. The table records roughly 430,000 distinct CDR3 sequences, roughly 23% of them present only once. Here the sequenced sample was peripheral blood mononuclear cells (PBMCs), taken when the disease was refractory, from a patient treated with antithyroid drugs. All receptors derive from a female donor with Graves disease.

This clonotype was observed at least ten times. The chain has TRBV28 and TRBJ1-4; 7 bases line up with TRBD1. The CDR3 totals 15 residues. The J segment lost 7 bases and the V segment lost 2 bases, leaving 7 bases of the junction unmatched. In germline, CDR1 is MDHEN, CDR2 SYDVKM. The CDR3 DNA reads as TGTGCCAGCAGTTTACCTGACAGGGTGGGTGAAAAACTGTTTTTT. Translating it yields CASSLPDRVGEKLFF.

The J gene is TRBJ2-1, the V gene TRBV15; D call uncertain. Germline V CDR1 and CDR2: LNHNV, YYDKDF (reference sequence). The CDR3 length is 14 residues. Between the trimmed V and J ends, which lost 0 bases and 6 bases, there was a span of 9 bases. CDR3 residues: CATSRDRGFNEQFF. CDR3 DNA sequence: TGTGCCACCAGCAGAGATAGAGGATTCAATGAGCAGTTCTTC.

This clonotype was seen ten or more times. The chain is built from TRBV5-6 and TRBJ2-5, with 9 positions matching TRBD2. This CDR3 region has 16 residues. Trimming removed 2 bases from V and 4 bases from J; junction bases left unmatched: 9. Germline CDR1 reads SGHDT; CDR2 reads YYEEEE. The CDR3 sequence: CASSFQGGRVGETQYF. CDR3 bases: TGTGCCAGCAGCTTCCAAGGCGGGAGGGTAGGAGAGACCCAGTACTTC. The full variable domain, in which reference TRBV5-6 and TRBJ2-5 provide the parts outside the CDR3, is DAGVTQSPTHLIKTRGQQVTLRCSPKSGHDTVSWYQQALGQGPQFIFQYYEEEERQRGNFPDRFSGHQFPNYSSELNVNALLLGDSALYLCASSFQGGRVGETQYFGPGTRLLVL.

This clonotype was seen repeatedly, ten times or more. The chain is built from TRBV6-9 and TRBJ1-4, with D hard to call. Trimming removed 3 bases at V and 8 bases at J, with 10 bases between. The CDR3 sequence is 13 residues long. Germline-derived CDR1 and CDR2 are MNHGY and SVAAGI. The CDR3 coding sequence is TGTGCCAGCAGTTACTCCGGGCGAGAAAAACTGTTTTTT. This encodes CASSYSGREKLFF.

The chain employs TRBV27 and TRBJ2-3; 9 bases fit TRBD2. This CDR3 spans 17 amino acids. CDR1 MNHEY and CDR2 SMNVEV come from the germline V gene (reference sequence). The junction had 10 bases not matched to a gene; V was cut back by 3 bases and J by 3 bases. The CDR3 spells CASSFLAPGLATDTQYF. CDR3 bases: TGTGCCAGCAGTTTCCTTGCCCCGGGACTAGCTACAGATACGCAGTATTTT.

This rearrangement joins TRBV12-3 or TRBV12-4 to TRBJ2-7; D call uncertain. V lost 7 bases, J lost 3 bases, and 13 bases lay in between. CDR3 length equals 13 residues. The CDR3 loop is CASTQAANYEQYF. Written as DNA, the CDR3 is TGTGCCAGCACCCAGGCGGCTAACTACGAGCAGTACTTC.

The chain couples TRBV3-1 to TRBJ1-3; no definite D call. This CDR3 has 18 residues. CDR1 LGHDT and CDR2 YNNKEL come from the germline V gene (reference sequence). The germline V and J ends were trimmed by 0 bases and 0 bases, with 15 bases remaining between them. In DNA, the CDR3 is TGTGCCAGCAGCCAAGATTACGGCGGAACAATCTCTGGAAACACCATATATTTT. Protein sequence: CASSQDYGGTISGNTIYF.

This clonotype was detected many times. The chain employs TRBV2 and TRBJ1-1; D gene unclear. The germline CDR1 and CDR2 sequences are SNHLY and FYNNEI. The CDR3 is 16 amino acids. The germline V and J ends were trimmed by 4 bases and 6 bases, with 21 bases remaining between them. The DNA for the CDR3 is TGTGCCAGCAGTGCAGCCAAATCGGACTGGATGGCTGAAGCTTTCTTT. This encodes CASSAAKSDWMAEAFF.

In this sample, this clonotype turned up many times. CDR3 residues: CASSPSTNTEAFF. The CDR3 DNA is TGTGCCAGCTCACCGTCCACGAACACTGAAGCTTTCTTT. This chain connects TRBV18 to TRBJ1-1, with D uncertain. There are 13 residues in the CDR3. From germline, CDR1 is KGHSH and CDR2 LQKENI. Trimming pared 3 bases from V and 1 base from J, leaving 6 bases between.

This clonotype was picked up many times. The chain links TRBV6-1 to TRBJ2-7, with 8 nucleotides matching TRBD2. The J segment lost 5 bases and the V segment lost 3 bases, leaving 15 bases of the junction unmatched. The CDR3 has 17 residues. Germline V lookup: CDR1 MNHNS, CDR2 SASEGT. This CDR3 is CASSESGRKREWHEQYF. For the CDR3, the DNA is TGTGCCAGCAGTGAGAGCGGCAGGAAGCGGGAGTGGCACGAGCAGTACTTC.

The sample holds a few counts of this clonotype. The chain couples TRBV20-1 to TRBJ2-2; D is perhaps TRBD2 (6 bases). CDR1 is DFQATT, CDR2 SNEGSKA, per germline (reference sequence). The CDR3 is 16 amino acids. V dropped 0 bases and J dropped 5 bases, with 16 bases sitting between them. The CDR3, as DNA: TGCAGTGCTAGAGATTCGGCGGGATATCGGACCGGGGAGCTGTTTTTT. Residues: CSARDSAGYRTGELFF.

A word on this clonotype: This sequence may be a read error, since a much larger clone differs from it by one base. The V call is TRBV7-9, the J call TRBJ1-1; D unclear. The CDR3 is 12 amino acids. CDR1 is SEHNR, CDR2 FQNEAQ, per germline (reference sequence). Trimming pared 1 base from V and 6 bases from J, leaving 6 bases between. This CDR3 reads CASSLVGPEAFF. The CDR3 coding sequence is TGTGCCAGCAGCTTAGTTGGGCCTGAAGCTTTCTTT.

The CDR3 region has the DNA TGTGCCAGCAGCCCTATGGGCCCCTCTGGCGAGCAGTACTTC. The encoded protein is CASSPMGPSGEQYF. This chain links TRBV7-8 with TRBJ2-7; D call uncertain. The CDR3 has 14 amino acids. The V gene's germline CDR1 is SGHVS and CDR2 FQNEAQ. Trimming stripped 5 bases from V and 6 bases from J, with 17 bases between.

This clonotype was picked up many times. The chain recombines TRBV12-3 or TRBV12-4 with TRBJ1-1; maybe TRBD1 (5 bases). Trimming stripped 5 bases from V and 11 bases from J, with 15 bases between. CDR3 length equals 12 residues. The CDR3 here is CASSPDTREAFF. The CDR3 DNA reads as TGTGCCAGCAGTCCCGATACCAGGGAGGCTTTCTTT.

In its sample, this clonotype was seen once. The gene calls are TRBV20-1 and TRBJ2-7; 8 nucleotides align to TRBD2. Germline CDR1 is DFQATT and CDR2 is SNEGSKA (reference sequence). This CDR3 is 15 amino acids long. J gave up 0 bases and V 0 bases, and 4 bases lay outside the gene matches. The CDR3 coding sequence is TGCAGTGCTAGAGATCAGCTAGCGGGCTCCTACGAGCAGTACTTC. Its translation is CSARDQLAGSYEQYF.

This clonotype appeared many times. The rearrangement joins TRBV24-1 to TRBJ2-5, with D maybe TRBD1 (6 bases). The CDR3 is made up of 15 amino acids. The ends were cut back, 4 bases at V and 0 bases at J, with 11 bases in the middle. The germline V gene has CDR1 KGHDR and CDR2 SFDVKD. CDR3 nucleotides: TGTGCCACCAGTGACCCAGACAGGAACCAAGAGACCCAGTACTTC. Translating gives CATSDPDRNQETQYF.

The chain uses TRBV7-9 and TRBJ2-5; TRBD1 agrees at 12 bases. Germline V gene sequence: CDR1 SEHNR, CDR2 FQNEAQ (reference sequence). V was clipped by 4 bases and J by 4 bases; unmatched bases: 7. The CDR3 length is 16 residues. The CDR3 DNA sequence: TGTGCCAGCAGCTCAGGGGACAGGGGGCTTGGAGAGACCCAGTACTTC. It specifies CASSSGDRGLGETQYF.

This chain joins TRBV19 and TRBJ2-2; D perhaps matches TRBD2 (7 bases). CDR1 is LNHDA and CDR2 is SQIVND in the germline V gene (reference sequence). V lost 6 bases and J 4 bases, leaving 18 bases between the germline ends. The CDR3 contains 16 residues. The CDR3 coding sequence is TGTGCCAGTAGCGACCTCAGGGGCGGGAGCACCGGGGAGCTGTTTTTT. Protein product: CASSDLRGGSTGELFF. The whole variable domain, remainder taken from reference TRBV19 and TRBJ2-2, is DGGITQSPKYLFRKEGQNVTLSCEQNLNHDAMYWYRQDPGQGLRLIYYSQIVNDFQKGDIAEGYSVSREKKESFPLTVTSAQKNPTAFYLCASSDLRGGSTGELFFGEGSRLTVL.

As for this clonotype: A much more abundant neighbour one base away suggests this may be a read error. V is TRBV27 and J is TRBJ2-2; D is ambiguous. The CDR3 sequence is 13 residues long. The germline V gene encodes CDR1 MNHEY and CDR2 SMNVEV (reference sequence). V was clipped by 7 bases and J by 0 bases, with 6 bases between them. CDR3 protein: CASTYANTGELFF. CDR3 DNA: TGTGCCAGCACGTACGCGAACACCGGGGAGCTGTTTTTT.

In its sample, this clonotype was seen a few times. The chain is built from TRBV6-2 or TRBV6-3 and TRBJ2-2, with 11 bases identical to TRBD2. The V segment lost 2 bases and the J segment 5 bases; nucleotides outside the gene matches: 4. Per germline, CDR1 MNHEY and CDR2 SVGEGT. This CDR3 region has 16 residues. CDR3 region: CASSYPSGRLTGELFF. For the CDR3, the DNA is TGTGCCAGCAGTTACCCTAGCGGGAGGTTGACCGGGGAGCTGTTTTTT.

This clonotype was counted many times. The rearrangement links TRBV28 to TRBJ1-1, with D maybe TRBD1 (6 bases). This CDR3 spans 15 amino acids. Germline V gives CDR1 MDHEN, CDR2 SYDVKM. V was shortened by 3 bases and J by 1 base, with 12 bases between the two germline ends. CDR3: CASSLPATGNTEAFF. As DNA, the CDR3 is TGTGCCAGCAGTTTGCCCGCGACAGGGAACACTGAAGCTTTCTTT.

This clonotype has only a few counts. The DNA of the CDR3 is TGTGCCAGCAGTGAAGCTCCAGGGGGGAGAGAGAACTATGGCTACACCTTC. Its protein product is CASSEAPGGRENYGYTF. The chain couples TRBV6-2 or TRBV6-3 to TRBJ1-2; 7 bases line up with TRBD1. Looked up from germline, CDR1 is MNHEY and CDR2 is SVGEGT. J lost 2 bases, V lost 5 bases, and 14 bases had no gene match. The CDR3 consists of 17 residues.

This clonotype has a count of ten or more. The chain joins TRBV5-1 to TRBJ2-2; D is perhaps TRBD1 (5 bases). In germline, CDR1 is SGHRS, CDR2 YFSETQ. The CDR3 loop spans 15 amino acids. Between the trimmed V and J ends, which lost 0 bases and 5 bases, there was a span of 11 bases. CDR3 in DNA: TGCGCCAGCAGCTTGGCCAGGGAAGGGACCGGGGAGCTGTTTTTT. Protein product: CASSLAREGTGELFF. The whole variable domain, filled in from reference TRBV5-1 and TRBJ2-2, reads KAGVTQTPRYLIKTRGQQVTLSCSPISGHRSVSWYQQTPGQGLQFLFEYFSETQRNKGNFPGRFSGRQFSNSRSEMNVSTLELGDSALYLCASSLAREGTGELFFGEGSRLTVL.

This clonotype was detected only once. The CDR3 DNA reads as TGTGCCAGCACGGGACAGGGAGGTTCACCCCTCCACTTT. Amino acids: CASTGQGGSPLHF. This chain joins TRBV2 and TRBJ1-6, with 9 nucleotides matching TRBD1. Germline CDR1 reads SNHLY; CDR2 reads FYNNEI. Trimming at V came to 7 bases and at J to 9 bases, leaving 4 bases not matched to a gene. This CDR3 has 13 amino acids.

This clonotype was recorded at least ten times. The chain is built from TRBV10-3 and TRBJ1-1; unclear D gene. This CDR3 region has 13 residues. Trimming cost V 4 bases and J 3 bases, with 9 bases left between them. Germline V gene lookup returns CDR1 ENHRY and CDR2 SYGVKD. CDR3 in amino acids: CAISVERDTEAFF. CDR3 DNA sequence: TGTGCCATCAGTGTCGAGCGCGACACTGAAGCTTTCTTT.

This clonotype was recorded a few times. The chain is built from TRBV12-3 or TRBV12-4 and TRBJ2-2; TRBD2 aligns across 7 bases. J lost 4 bases, V lost 4 bases, and 9 bases had no gene match. This CDR3 comprises 16 residues. CDR3 sequence reads: CASSWGGGGGTGELFF. The CDR3 DNA follows: TGTGCCAGCAGTTGGGGGGGGGGGGGAGGCACCGGGGAGCTGTTTTTT.